These 13 T cell receptor beta chains were all obtained from the same sample, sequenced in a study of shared clonotypes between healthy human individuals. Produced via immunoSEQ multiplex PCR; TCRdb's table is partial and in-frame only. The top ten hold less than 0.15% of the sample, which has around 2.3 million clones, approximately 94% seen once. The sequenced material came from naive CD4+ T cells sorted from blood. The subset here: CD45RA+ positively selected. These TCRs come from a man between 18 and 35 years old in good health.

The table lists this clone with a count of one. This chain uses TRBV29-1 with TRBJ2-5; 11 nucleotides agree with TRBD2. The length of the CDR3 is 15 residues. The V gene's germline CDR1 is SQVTM and CDR2 ANQGSEA. V lost 6 bases, J lost 4 bases, and 10 bases stayed unmatched. The CDR3 DNA reads TGCAGCGTGGGGACTAGCGGAAGAAGGGCAGAGACCCAGTACTTC. Amino acid sequence: CSVGTSGRRAETQYF. Based on the CDR3 plus reference TRBV29-1 and TRBJ2-5, the full variable domain is SAVISQKPSRDICQRGTSLTIQCQVDSQVTMMFWYRQQPGQSLTLIATANQGSEATYESGFVIDKFPISRPNLTFSTLTVSNMSPEDSSIYLCSVGTSGRRAETQYFGPGTRLLVL.

This chain connects TRBV7-2 to TRBJ2-7; 10 bases are a match to TRBD2. Losses at the gene ends were 5 bases for V and 5 bases for J; bases not matched to a gene: 9. CDR1 is SGHTA and CDR2 is FQGNSA in the germline V gene. The CDR3 has 15 amino acids. The CDR3 DNA sequence: TGTGCCAGCAGCCAGAGCGGGAGGGCCGGGAACGAGCAGTACTTC. Encoded protein: CASSQSGRAGNEQYF.

This sequence joins TRBV6-5 and TRBJ2-3; TRBD2 agrees at 12 bases. CDR3 length: 16 amino acids. Germline CDR1 and CDR2: MNHEY and SVGAGI. Trimming took 0 bases from V and 6 from J; bases not matched to a gene: 4. The CDR3 coding sequence is TGTGCCAGCAGTTACTCTCGACTAGCGGGAGCCGATACGCAGTATTTT. This gives the protein CASSYSRLAGADTQYF.

The V and J genes are TRBV5-1 and TRBJ2-5; TRBD2 agrees at 14 bases. Unmatched junction bases numbered 8, after V lost 5 bases and J lost 2 bases. This CDR3 spans 17 amino acids. Germline V gives CDR1 SGHRS, CDR2 YFSETQ. This CDR3 is CASSPGTSGGSQETQYF. The CDR3 nucleotides read TGCGCCAGCAGTCCTGGGACTAGCGGGGGATCGCAAGAGACCCAGTACTTC.

Concerning this clone itself: The sample contains more than one DNA sequence encoding this CDR3. This chain uses TRBV7-9 with TRBJ2-3; perhaps TRBD1 as D (5 bases). Germline lookup yields CDR1 SEHNR and CDR2 FQNEAQ (reference sequence). CDR3 size: 14 residues. V was pared by 3 bases and J by 2 bases, with 9 bases between. CDR3: CASSFRGYTDTQYF. As DNA, the CDR3 is TGTGCCAGCAGCTTTAGGGGATACACAGATACGCAGTATTTT.

V and J are TRBV10-3 and TRBJ1-5; D gene ambiguous. Germline assignment: CDR1 ENHRY and CDR2 SYGVKD. V shed 4 bases and J shed 3 bases, with 13 bases lying between them. The CDR3 is 15 amino acids. CDR3 region: CAISAGSPSNQPQHF. The CDR3 region has the DNA TGTGCCATCAGTGCCGGGTCCCCATCCAATCAGCCCCAGCATTTT.

The chain couples TRBV19 to TRBJ2-3; D uncertain. CDR3 length equals 12 residues. Trimming took off 1 base at V and 5 bases at J, with 4 bases between the two ends. Germline V gives CDR1 LNHDA, CDR2 SQIVND (reference sequence). The CDR3 DNA is TGTGCCAGTAGTATAGCCGAAGATACGCAGTATTTT. It translates to CASSIAEDTQYF. Full variable domain (remainder filled in from reference TRBV19 and TRBJ2-3): DGGITQSPKYLFRKEGQNVTLSCEQNLNHDAMYWYRQDPGQGLRLIYYSQIVNDFQKGDIAEGYSVSREKKESFPLTVTSAQKNPTAFYLCASSIAEDTQYFGPGTRLTVL.

The J gene is TRBJ2-7, the V gene TRBV7-2, with 7 bases lining up with TRBD1. This CDR3 has 15 amino acids. The V gene's germline CDR1 is SGHTA and CDR2 FQGNSA. V was pared by 2 bases and J by 6 bases, with 10 bases of the junction left unmatched. Here the CDR3 reads CASSLPGQIKLEQYF. Here the CDR3 DNA reads TGTGCCAGCAGCTTACCGGGACAGATTAAACTCGAGCAGTACTTC.

This clone was seen once. The rearrangement joins TRBV5-5 to TRBJ2-4; TRBD1 might be the D (5 bases). CDR1 and CDR2 from the germline V gene are SGHKS and YYEKEE (reference sequence). V shed 2 bases and J shed 1 base, with 13 bases lying between them. CDR3 length: 16 amino acids. DNA of the CDR3: TGTGCCAGCAGCTTTCTCAGGGAACGGGCCAAAAACATTCAGTACTTC. Translation gives CASSFLRERAKNIQYF.

The chain is built from TRBV11-2 and TRBJ2-1, with TRBD2 matching over 8 bases. The length of the CDR3 is 18 residues. V trimming: 2 bases; J trimming: 1 base; junction bases outside the gene matches: 10. The germline V gene has CDR1 SGHAT and CDR2 FQNNGV. CDR3 sequence: CASSLWTTAGGSYNEQFF. CDR3 DNA: TGTGCCAGCAGCTTATGGACGACCGCGGGAGGTTCCTACAATGAGCAGTTCTTC.

The chain is built from TRBV9 and TRBJ2-1; TRBD2 matches 13 bases. The CDR3 totals 17 residues. Germline CDR1 is SGDLS and CDR2 is YYNGEE. The V and J ends lost 0 bases and 4 bases, in that order; junction bases with no gene match: 4. The CDR3 DNA follows: TGTGCCAGCAGCGTAGGCCCGGGACTAGCGGGGTACAATGAGCAGTTCTTC. This sequence encodes CASSVGPGLAGYNEQFF.

This chain joins TRBV7-9 and TRBJ1-2; D perhaps matches TRBD1 (6 bases). V dropped 4 bases and J dropped 3 bases, with 18 bases sitting between them. In germline, CDR1 is SEHNR, CDR2 FQNEAQ (reference sequence). This CDR3 region has 16 residues. The CDR3 bases are TGTGCCAGCAGCTATAGTTCAGGGGCGGATCACTATGGCTACACCTTC. Translating gives CASSYSSGADHYGYTF.

The chain recombines TRBV11-2 with TRBJ2-1; 9 bases are a match to TRBD2. Germline-derived CDR1 and CDR2 are SGHAT and FQNNGV. CDR3 size: 17 residues. The junction had 13 bases not matched to a gene; V was cut back by 2 bases and J by 8 bases. In nucleotides, the CDR3 is TGTGCCAGCAGCTTAAGGTTGGCGGGAGGGCCCTTCCATGAGCAGTTCTTC. Protein product: CASSLRLAGGPFHEQFF.